The 9 T cell receptor beta chains presented below share a single source sample, sequenced in a study of T cell responses to AZD1222 COVID-19 vaccine. TCRdb keeps only in-frame clones here, not all; method: immunoSEQ multiplex PCR. Of 110,000 to 150,000 clones in the sample, around nine tenths were seen once. Sequenced here: peripheral blood, sampled on day 0 of AZD1222 vaccination. These receptors originate from an adult in good health.

This clone turned up a few times. This chain uses TRBV5-1 with TRBJ1-1; D possibly corresponds to TRBD1 (6 bases). Germline CDR1 is SGHRS and CDR2 is YFSETQ. V lost 1 base to trimming and J lost 4 bases, with 20 bases between them. The CDR3 spans 17 residues. CDR3 sequence (DNA): TGCGCCAGCAGCTTGTTGGGTCTCCGCGGCAGGGGCACTGAAGCTTTCTTT. Translated, it gives CASSLLGLRGRGTEAFF.

This clone occurred once. This chain joins TRBV18 and TRBJ1-1; D gene uncertain. Germline V gene sequence: CDR1 KGHSH, CDR2 LQKENI. Deletions cut 5 bases from V and 6 bases from J, with 7 bases between. CDR3 length equals 11 residues. The CDR3 region has the DNA TGTGCCAGCTCAGGGGTAGCTGAAGCTTTCTTT. Protein product: CASSGVAEAFF.

This clone was recorded once. The chain joins TRBV11-2 to TRBJ2-1, with D hard to call. CDR3 length equals 14 residues. V was shortened by 11 bases and J by 5 bases, with 19 bases between the two germline ends. Germline loops: CDR1 SGHAT, CDR2 FQNNGV. In nucleotides, the CDR3 is TGTGCCCGACCCCCCCGAACGCTGGACAATGAGCAGTTCTTC. This encodes CARPPRTLDNEQFF.

The CDR3 loop reads CASGYRGAGANVLTF. The DNA of the CDR3 is TGTGCCAGCGGATACAGGGGGGCTGGGGCCAACGTCCTGACTTTC. V and J are TRBV9 and TRBJ2-6; 8 positions agree with TRBD1. Looked up from germline, CDR1 is SGDLS and CDR2 is YYNGEE. The J segment lost 2 bases and the V segment lost 7 bases, leaving 5 bases of the junction unmatched. There are 15 residues in the CDR3.

The chain joins TRBV24-1 to TRBJ2-2, with D hard to call. Germline-derived CDR1 and CDR2 are KGHDR and SFDVKD. Trimming removed 3 bases from V and 0 bases from J, with 4 bases in between. The CDR3 runs to 14 residues. As DNA, the CDR3 is TGTGCCACCAGTGATACTTCGAACACCGGGGAGCTGTTTTTT. Amino acids: CATSDTSNTGELFF.

The chain couples TRBV7-2 to TRBJ2-1; 13 bases are shared with TRBD2. V lost 2 bases and J lost 2; bases outside the gene matches: 0. The CDR3 loop spans 16 amino acids. The V gene's germline CDR1 is SGHTA and CDR2 FQGNSA. CDR3 nucleotide sequence: TGTGCCAGCAGCTTAACTAGCGGGAGGGCCTACAATGAGCAGTTCTTC. Residues: CASSLTSGRAYNEQFF.

The chain is built from TRBV6-5 and TRBJ1-5; TRBD1 aligns across 7 bases. Germline V gene sequence: CDR1 MNHEY, CDR2 SVGAGI. The V and J ends lost 6 bases and 6 bases, in that order; junction bases with no gene match: 11. There are 15 residues in the CDR3. The CDR3 region is CASSRTGVVSQPQHF. CDR3 sequence (DNA): TGTGCCAGCAGCCGTACAGGGGTAGTTTCTCAGCCCCAGCATTTT.

This clone is labeled medium-sized. This rearrangement joins TRBV7-9 to TRBJ1-2, with no clear D. Trimming removed 2 bases from V and 0 bases from J, with 4 bases in between. Germline values: CDR1 SEHNR, CDR2 FQNEAQ (reference sequence). The CDR3 length is 13 residues. The CDR3 loop is CASSLFSNYGYTF. The CDR3 DNA follows: TGTGCCAGCAGCTTATTCTCTAACTATGGCTACACCTTC.

This chain links TRBV12-3 or TRBV12-4 with TRBJ2-7, with D unclear. Trimming took off 5 bases at V and 1 base at J, with 6 bases between the two ends. The CDR3 has 12 amino acids. The DNA of the CDR3 is TGTGCCAGCAGTCACCGATCCTACGAGCAGTACTTC. It codes for CASSHRSYEQYF.